This T cell receptor beta chain was documented in a study of OX40 agonist ivuxolimab in advanced cancers. Across the study: Patients' therapy was ivuxolimab, an antibody that acts as an agonist of OX40 (CD134). General study results and limits: More expanded clones were seen, on average, in CD8+ T cells than in CD4+. Certain nonresponders likewise exhibited a low normalized T-cell clonal expansion. Near-lowest levels of clonal expansion characterized partial responders at 0.1-3.0 mg/kg.

Here immunoSEQ multiplex PCR was the method, and the copy in TCRdb shows in-frame clones only, minus some. This table holds fewer than 35,000 clones, under 85% found once. This CDR3 region has 11 residues. Looked up from germline, CDR1 is WNHNN and CDR2 is SYGVQD (reference sequence). Trimming removed 9 bases from V and 5 bases from J; junction bases left unmatched: 3. On this clone: As yet, its antigen is unknown.

The sequencing here drew on CD4+ or CD8+ T cells sorted from blood, taken in a trial of the OX40 agonist ivuxolimab. The V call is TRBV10-1, the J call TRBJ2-5; 7 positions agree with TRBD2. This TCR was sampled from an adult with an advanced solid tumor such as melanoma, head and neck, liver or kidney cancer. CDR3 nucleotide sequence: TGCGCCAGGGGGAGGGACGAGACCCAGTACTTC. Translated: CARGRDETQYF.